The T cell receptor (beta chain) under discussion was sequenced for a study of T-cell reconstitution after alpha-beta-depleted transplantation in children. Only a few counts were recorded for this clonotype. CDR3 length: 16 residues. V lost 0 bases and J 0 bases, leaving 12 bases between the germline ends. Germline V gives CDR1 DFQATT, CDR2 SNEGSKA (reference sequence). Preparation of the TCRbeta library used unique molecular identifiers. MiXCR, applied by TCRdb to the PCR reads, yields one record per CDR3 protein. The data contain about 610,000 distinct CDR3 sequences, about 10% of them singletons. The sample here was PBMCs from the stem cell graft donor, taken from the stem cell graft. The chain has TRBV20-1 and TRBJ1-5, with unresolved D. This sequence originates from a human donor who donated a stem cell graft to a child with acute myeloid leukemia. CDR3: CSARDMSAYSNQPQHF. The CDR3 DNA reads TGCAGTGCTAGAGATATGTCTGCCTATAGCAATCAGCCCCAGCATTTT.